This T cell receptor beta chain appears in the sequencing data of a study of shared clonotypes between healthy human individuals (dated by TCRdb to about 2020). Concerning the study at large: Three men and a couple of women, aged 18 to 49 years, made up the cohort. Per donor, three plates each were used for CD4 naive and CD4 memory, two for CD8 naive, and one for CD8 memory. Blood TCR repertoires of a handful of healthy adults were deeply sequenced to estimate repertoire size and the extent of clonotype sharing between individuals. Different laboratories and diverse techniques were used to prepare libraries and sequence TCR repertoires, to increase sequencing depth and limit assay-specific biases. Leukapheresis yielded between about 0.9 and 8.9 billion PBMCs per donor.

A remark on this clone: Which antigen it targets is not known. No much larger clone exists at a distance of one base, and base qualities are not known.

Results and caveats for the whole study, not just this receptor: Sampling was restricted to blood, and TCR repertoires in tissues likely differ from the TCR repertoires found in blood. Estimated clonotype richness was generally larger for naive than for memory subsets. Approximately 5% of naive CD4, 3% to 3.5% of naive CD8, 2% to 2.5% of memory CD4, and about 0.4% of memory CD8 clonotypes were shared across a few donors. Compared with non-shared clonotypes, clonotypes shared by all four sorted-subset donors had higher generation probabilities. Pairwise subsampling indicated that sequencing depth was expected to affect the degree of clonotype sharing among donors. The genetic and exposure-history diversity represented was limited by the small number of donors. Incomplete sequencing was indicated by rarefaction of sorted-subset datasets, despite the large sequencing depth.

Using the deep immunoSEQ assay, multiplex PCR amplified TCR CDR3 regions from genomic DNA. For each cell subset, the extracted genomic DNA was distributed evenly across all wells of several immunoSEQ 96-well plates, and each plate served as one replicate. For sorted subsets, approximately 210 ng of genomic DNA, equivalent to around 31,000 T cell genomes, went into each replicate PCR. The purified libraries were quantified using a Qubit 3.0 fluorometer, sized with a Bioanalyzer 2100, and then quantified again using the KAPA Library Quantification kit. Every immunoSEQ 96-well plate was sequenced on a dedicated single-read 150-cycle Illumina NextSeq 550 flow cell. The original pipeline was this. Because the immunoSEQ output included only junctional sequences and no quality scores, the filtering could not be the same as the filtering used for full-length reads. To assign V/J genes and CDR3, sequences were annotated using PyIR, a Python wrapper for IgBLAST v1.9, with IMGT germline references. Reads were removed for weak V/J assignments (E-value above 1e-6), missing CDR3, stop codons, out-of-frame junctions, or ambiguous translated residues. V3J clonotypes were defined as sequences sharing an identical inferred V gene, J gene, and CDR3 amino acid sequence. To compute the percentage overlap between repertoires, the number of shared unique clonotypes was divided by the size of the smaller repertoire. Repertoire richness was assessed with RTK rarefaction, the Chao1 estimator, and Recon v2.1 estimates of unobserved clonotypes. Generation probabilities for all TCRbeta clonotypes obtained by the gDNA method from a handful of donors were computed using OLGA. TCRdb re-hosts the immuneACCESS table, in-frame sequences only. Its copies lack some clones; in the studies checked, an unresolved V gene accounts for under half of them, and the cause for the rest is not known. That table supplies the V and J calls and clone size; D and trimming were determined from the DNA. This sample gives 1.5 million to 2.5 million clones in total; 85% to 95% of them show up just once. Clones ranked in the top ten supply 1.2% of the sample.

CD8 naive samples were CD45RO-negative cells positively selected for CCR7, giving a CD45RA+CCR7+ population that excluded TemRA cells. Healthy HIV-negative adults with no recently reported acute infections or vaccinations were included as donors. All donors were Caucasian adults living in Nashville, Tennessee, USA. Blood was collected by leukapheresis, and PBMCs were isolated by Ficoll-Histopaque density gradient centrifugation and then cryopreserved in liquid nitrogen vapor phase. Purity and quantity of every magnetically sorted T cell population were checked by analytical flow cytometry. From each sorted fraction, genomic DNA was isolated and quantified by UV absorbance on a Nanodrop 2000c. From the cysteine up to the phenylalanine, the CDR3 has a length of 15 residues. Solely the CDR3 DNA is kept, with 45 bases framed from the first base. The germline ends are 12 bases apart after V is trimmed by 0 bases and J by 3 bases. From the germline V gene, CDR1 is ENHRY and CDR2 is SYGVKD.

The TCR originated in a man younger than 35 in good health. Recombination connected TRBV10-3 to TRBJ2-7; there is no confident call for the D gene. The sequencing sample was made of naive CD8+ T cells sorted from blood. Interpreted using the paper, the cell subset or site label stands for: CD45RA+CCR7+. The CDR3 sequence is CAISESIGQHYEQYF. The bases read TGTGCCATCAGTGAGTCGATAGGGCAACACTACGAGCAGTACTTC.